Below are 21 T cell receptor beta chains sequenced from a single sample in a study of shared clonotypes between healthy human individuals. Sequencing used immunoSEQ multiplex PCR; TCRdb keeps in-frame clones, though not all of them. The sample records about 690,000 clones, 80% to 95% being singletons. The specimen was memory CD8+ T cells from PBMCs. This sample's subset: CD45RO+ cells pooled with CCR7-negative TemRA cells. The receptors were gathered from a man aged 18 to 29 in good health. Some clones in this sample may be carry-over from other donors' samples.

The chain links TRBV27 to TRBJ2-3; the D is unclear. V dropped 5 bases and J dropped 9 bases, with 12 bases sitting between them. Germline V gene lookup returns CDR1 MNHEY and CDR2 SMNVEV (reference sequence). This CDR3 has 12 amino acids. As DNA, the CDR3 is TGTGCCAGCAGTCCGGACGCTACCACGCAGTATTTT. It specifies CASSPDATTQYF.

This clone was observed once. The CDR3 is CASSDIGTPYGYTF. DNA of the CDR3: TGTGCCAGCAGTGATATAGGGACTCCGTATGGCTACACCTTC. The chain is built from TRBV6-1 and TRBJ1-2; tentatively, D is TRBD1 (5 bases). V dropped 3 bases and J dropped 5 bases, with 13 bases sitting between them. Germline CDR1 is MNHNS and CDR2 is SASEGT. The CDR3 covers 14 residues.

The rearrangement joins TRBV7-3 to TRBJ2-1, with 9 bases identical to TRBD2. CDR3 length: 15 amino acids. V trimming: 1 base; J trimming: 5 bases; junction bases outside the gene matches: 3. CDR1 SGHTA and CDR2 FQGTGA come from the germline V gene. CDR3 sequence reads: CASSLISGRNNEQFF. The CDR3 DNA sequence: TGTGCCAGCAGCTTAATAAGCGGGAGGAACAATGAGCAGTTCTTC. Variable domain in full (rest from reference TRBV7-3 and TRBJ2-1): GAGVSQTPSNKVTEKGKYVELRCDPISGHTALYWYRQSLGQGPEFLIYFQGTGAADDSGLPNDRFFAVRPEGSVSTLKIQRTERGDSAVYLCASSLISGRNNEQFFGPGTRLTVL.

Comments on this clone: This likely reflects a read error, since a far larger clone is one base away. The chain is built from TRBV4-3 and TRBJ2-1, with 10 bases aligning to TRBD2. Looked up from germline, CDR1 is LGHNA and CDR2 is YSLEER. This CDR3 is 16 amino acids long. Here the CDR3 reads CVSSQGTSVIHNEQFF. Written as DNA, the CDR3 is TGCGTCAGCAGCCAAGGGACTAGCGTAATCCACAATGAGCAGTTCTTC.

The chain uses TRBV13 and TRBJ2-5, with 8 positions matching TRBD2. Germline V CDR1 and CDR2: PRHDT, FYEKMQ (reference sequence). Trimming removed 2 bases from V and 4 bases from J; junction bases left unmatched: 12. This CDR3 is built from 17 residues. CDR3 DNA sequence: TGTGCCAGCAGCTTACGAAGCCCGGGACTAGTAAGAGAGACCCAGTACTTC. Encoded protein: CASSLRSPGLVRETQYF.

There are a few counts of this clone. V is TRBV21-1 and J is TRBJ1-1; TRBD1 is the table's D call and was not checked against the DNA. TRBV21-1 is shown as a pseudogene. The CDR3 is 15 residues long. CDR3 protein: CASSSPGTGNTEAFF. DNA for the CDR3: TGTGCCAGCAGCTCGCCCGGGACAGGGAACACTGAAGCTTTCTTT.

The chain has TRBV29-1 and TRBJ1-1; a weak D match, TRBD1 (5 bases). CDR1 SQVTM and CDR2 ANQGSEA come from the germline V gene. There are 12 residues in the CDR3. The ends were cut back, 4 bases at V and 5 bases at J, with 11 bases in the middle. This CDR3 is CSVAEGRTEAFF. CDR3 in DNA: TGCAGCGTTGCGGAGGGACGGACTGAAGCTTTCTTT.

The gene calls are TRBV19 and TRBJ1-5; D is possibly TRBD1 (6 bases). Germline values: CDR1 LNHDA, CDR2 SQIVND (reference sequence). The CDR3 is 16 amino acids. Trimming pared 1 base from V and 6 bases from J, leaving 16 bases between. The CDR3 here is CASSIGKGQGTQPQHF. The CDR3 nucleotides are TGTGCCAGTAGTATAGGGAAGGGACAAGGTACTCAGCCCCAGCATTTT.

V is TRBV7-9 and J is TRBJ2-6; D is perhaps TRBD1 or TRBD2 (6 bases each). The CDR3 sequence is 16 residues long. The V gene's germline CDR1 is SEHNR and CDR2 FQNEAQ (reference sequence). The V end was cut by 8 bases, the J end by 2 bases, with 16 bases between. Written as DNA, the CDR3 is TGTGCCAGCCCCCAGTGGGGGGCCCCTGGGGCCAACGTCCTGACTTTC. It codes for CASPQWGAPGANVLTF.

This clone has just one count. The V and J genes are TRBV4-1 and TRBJ2-4, with 8 bases aligning to TRBD1. The V gene end was trimmed by 2 bases and the J gene end by 1 base; junction bases not matched to a gene: 13. The CDR3 contains 19 residues. Germline CDR1 and CDR2: MGHRA and YSYEKL. CDR3 nucleotide sequence: TGCGCCAGCAGCCAAACTGCGGGACAGGTCACCCTCGCCAAAAACATTCAGTACTTC. It encodes CASSQTAGQVTLAKNIQYF.

The J gene is TRBJ2-3, the V gene TRBV5-6, with 11 positions matching TRBD2. CDR3 size: 17 residues. From germline, CDR1 is SGHDT and CDR2 YYEEEE. V dropped 4 bases and J dropped 2; count of bases not matched to a gene: 9. The CDR3 loop is CASSLGPTSGNTDTQYF. CDR3 DNA sequence: TGTGCCAGCAGCCTCGGGCCGACTAGCGGGAACACAGATACGCAGTATTTT.

Notes on this clone: The likely explanation is a read error, given a far larger clone one base away. Within the sample, other DNA sequences also encode this same CDR3. The chain couples TRBV11-2 to TRBJ2-2; D could derive from TRBD1 or TRBD2 (5 bases each). CDR1 is SGHAT, CDR2 FQNNGV, per germline. This CDR3 comprises 14 residues. The germline V and J ends were trimmed by 1 base and 4 bases, with 7 bases remaining between them. The CDR3 nucleotides are TGTGCCAGCAGCTTAGGGGGACCCACCGGGGAGCTGTTTTTT. It codes for CASSLGGPTGELFF. Variable domain in full (rest from reference TRBV11-2 and TRBJ2-2): EAGVAQSPRYKIIEKRQSVAFWCNPISGHATLYWYQQILGQGPKLLIQFQNNGVVDDSQLPKDRFSAERLKGVDSTLKIQPAKLEDSAVYLCASSLGGPTGELFFGEGSRLTVL.

The rearrangement uses TRBV6-1 and TRBJ2-7, with D hard to call. V was trimmed by 3 bases and J by 3 bases, leaving 12 bases between them. The CDR3 spans 14 residues. CDR1 is MNHNS, CDR2 SASEGT, per germline. CDR3 nucleotide sequence: TGTGCCAGCAGTGAGGTCAGCTCTTACTACGAGCAGTACTTC. Its protein is CASSEVSSYYEQYF.

This rearrangement joins TRBV11-2 to TRBJ2-1; a weak D match, TRBD2 (5 bases). Germline CDR1 is SGHAT and CDR2 is FQNNGV. The length of the CDR3 is 17 residues. With 4 bases removed from V and 3 bases from J, the gap between germline ends came to 19 bases. CDR3 sequence reads: CASSSRRGDPYYNEQFF. CDR3 DNA sequence: TGTGCCAGCAGCTCCCGACGGGGAGACCCTTACTACAATGAGCAGTTCTTC.

The V gene is TRBV9, the J gene TRBJ2-7; TRBD2 matches 10 bases. J lost 3 bases, V lost 0 bases, and 3 bases had no gene match. The CDR3 is made up of 15 amino acids. The V gene's germline CDR1 is SGDLS and CDR2 YYNGEE. The chain's CDR3 is CASSVALAGSYEQYF. In nucleotides, the CDR3 is TGTGCCAGCAGCGTAGCACTAGCGGGAAGCTACGAGCAGTACTTC.

The chain employs TRBV4-3 and TRBJ2-4, with D tentatively TRBD1 or TRBD2 (6 bases each). Deletions cut 0 bases from V and 0 bases from J, with 15 bases between. The CDR3 consists of 18 residues. CDR1 is LGHNA, CDR2 YSLEER, per germline. Here the CDR3 DNA reads TGCGCCAGCAGCCAAGATCCTCCGGGGGCGGGAGCCAAAAACATTCAGTACTTC. This sequence encodes CASSQDPPGAGAKNIQYF.

V and J are TRBV2 and TRBJ1-1, with a weak D call TRBD1 (5 bases). The CDR3 has 14 amino acids. The V end was cut by 2 bases, the J end by 5 bases, with 12 bases between. CDR1 is SNHLY, CDR2 FYNNEI, per germline. CDR3 protein: CASSELRGSTEAFF. DNA of the CDR3: TGTGCCAGCAGTGAATTAAGGGGTTCGACTGAAGCTTTCTTT.

Only a few counts were recorded for this clone. The chain recombines TRBV27 with TRBJ1-1; D might be TRBD1 (6 bases). This CDR3 has 13 amino acids. The V and J ends lost 3 bases and 11 bases respectively, with 16 bases between them. CDR1 MNHEY and CDR2 SMNVEV come from the germline V gene (reference sequence). CDR3: CASSFSGGAEAFF. The CDR3 nucleotides are TGTGCCAGCAGTTTCTCGGGGGGCGCGGAGGCTTTCTTT.

This chain connects TRBV29-1 to TRBJ2-1, with D possibly matching TRBD2 (6 bases). V was shortened by 1 base and J by 6 bases, with 16 bases between the two germline ends. Germline V CDR1 and CDR2: SQVTM, ANQGSEA. The CDR3 has 15 amino acids. CDR3 residues: CSVEGIGTVFNEQFF. For the CDR3, the DNA is TGCAGCGTTGAAGGGATTGGGACTGTCTTCAATGAGCAGTTCTTC.

V usage is TRBV28 and J usage is TRBJ2-5, with D perhaps given as TRBD1 or TRBD2 (5 bases each). The length of the CDR3 is 15 residues. Trimming pared 8 bases from V and 4 bases from J, leaving 20 bases between. Germline lookup yields CDR1 MDHEN and CDR2 SYDVKM. CDR3: CASGRKAPRGETQYF. CDR3 bases: TGTGCCAGCGGGAGAAAAGCGCCAAGGGGAGAGACCCAGTACTTC.

The genes are TRBV1 and TRBJ1-5; the table's D gene call, TRBD1, was not cross checked with the DNA. TRBV1 is a recognized pseudogene. This CDR3 region has 15 residues. CDR3 in DNA: TGCACCAGCAGGCGCGGACAGGTTAGCAATCAGCCCCAGCATTTT. Translated, it gives CTSRRGQVSNQPQHF.